These 7 T cell receptor beta chains were sequenced from one sample in a study of T cells in Graves' hyperthyroidism and ophthalmopathy. RNA transcripts yielded amplified TCR beta CDR3 regions. Initially, a first-round RT-PCR of the TCR CDR3 employed the HTBI primer set. TCRdb re-analysed the multiplex PCR reads in MiXCR, keeping a single row per CDR3 protein. This sample carries 600,000 to 700,000 distinct CDR3 sequences, roughly 46% of them seen once, and the ten largest clones take about 7%. The sequencing sample was made of peripheral blood or thyroid tissue (not recorded which). The source is an adult man with Graves' disease, either hyperthyroidism or ophthalmopathy (not recorded which).

The sample holds many counts of this clonotype. The V call is TRBV10-3, the J call TRBJ1-2, with TRBD1 matching 10 bases. CDR1 ENHRY and CDR2 SYGVKD come from the germline V gene. V lost 2 bases, J lost 6 bases, and 3 bases stayed unmatched. CDR3 size: 14 residues. This CDR3 reads CAISEPGTGDGYTF. The DNA for the CDR3 is TGTGCCATCAGTGAGCCCGGGACAGGGGATGGCTACACCTTC.

This clonotype was detected only a few times. The chain couples TRBV28 to TRBJ1-1; D unresolved. This CDR3 region has 11 residues. Germline V lookup: CDR1 MDHEN, CDR2 SYDVKM. Trimming removed 5 bases from V and 3 bases from J, with 4 bases in between. The CDR3 nucleotides read TGTGCCAGCAGTACCGACACTGAAGCTTTCTTT. This sequence encodes CASSTDTEAFF. The variable domain in full, completed from reference TRBV28 and TRBJ1-1, reads DVKVTQSSRYLVKRTGEKVFLECVQDMDHENMFWYRQDPGLGLRLIYFSYDVKMKEKGDIPEGYSVSREKKERFSLILESASTNQTSMYLCASSTDTEAFFGQGTRLTVV.

Ten or more counts support this clonotype. The V and J genes are TRBV10-2 and TRBJ1-2, with 10 bases identical to TRBD1. Germline V lookup: CDR1 WSHSY, CDR2 SAAADI. The CDR3 covers 13 residues. The V segment lost 8 bases and the J segment 7 bases; nucleotides outside the gene matches: 7. The CDR3: CASGSDRGLGYTF. The CDR3 bases are TGCGCCAGCGGTTCAGACAGGGGGCTTGGCTACACCTTC.

The table lists this clonotype with a count of one. The chain combines TRBV7-3 with TRBJ2-7, with a possible D match to TRBD1 (6 bases). The CDR3 is 15 residues long. CDR1 SGHTA and CDR2 FQGTGA come from the germline V gene. V lost 6 bases, J lost 6 bases, and 21 bases lay in between. In DNA, the CDR3 is TGTGCCAGCAGTGAGGTATCAGGGGCCCCGGGCGAGCAGTACTTC. Its protein is CASSEVSGAPGEQYF. Together with reference TRBV7-3 and TRBJ2-7, the CDR3 gives the full variable domain: GAGVSQTPSNKVTEKGKYVELRCDPISGHTALYWYRQSLGQGPEFLIYFQGTGAADDSGLPNDRFFAVRPEGSVSTLKIQRTERGDSAVYLCASSEVSGAPGEQYFGPGTRLTVT.

This clonotype was detected only a few times. The V and J genes are TRBV2 and TRBJ2-7; TRBD1 matches 10 bases. Per the germline V gene, CDR1 is SNHLY and CDR2 is FYNNEI. V lost 5 bases, J lost 2 bases, and 9 bases stayed unmatched. This CDR3 contains 16 residues. In DNA, the CDR3 is TGTGCCAGCAGTCACACGAGCGGACAGGGGGCCTACGAGCAGTACTTC. It specifies CASSHTSGQGAYEQYF.

The chain combines TRBV7-2 with TRBJ2-5; 8 bases align to TRBD2. After removal of 5 bases from V and 1 base from J, the junction contained 6 bases not matched to a gene. This CDR3 has 15 amino acids. The germline V gene has CDR1 SGHTA and CDR2 FQGNSA. This chain's CDR3 is CASSRGGATQETQYF. The DNA for the CDR3 is TGTGCCAGCAGCCGGGGGGGAGCGACCCAAGAGACCCAGTACTTC.

Worth noting for this clonotype: It may be a read error: a sequence one base away is much more abundant. The rearrangement links TRBV24-1 to TRBJ1-5; D is unresolved. The CDR3 loop spans 16 amino acids. Germline CDR1 reads KGHDR; CDR2 reads SFDVKD. The V end lost 4 bases, the J end lost 5 bases, and 17 bases lay between the germline ends. CDR3 in amino acids: CATSEPSTETYQPQHF. The CDR3 nucleotides read TGTGCCACCAGTGAGCCCTCTACAGAGACCTATCAGCCCCAGCATTTT.